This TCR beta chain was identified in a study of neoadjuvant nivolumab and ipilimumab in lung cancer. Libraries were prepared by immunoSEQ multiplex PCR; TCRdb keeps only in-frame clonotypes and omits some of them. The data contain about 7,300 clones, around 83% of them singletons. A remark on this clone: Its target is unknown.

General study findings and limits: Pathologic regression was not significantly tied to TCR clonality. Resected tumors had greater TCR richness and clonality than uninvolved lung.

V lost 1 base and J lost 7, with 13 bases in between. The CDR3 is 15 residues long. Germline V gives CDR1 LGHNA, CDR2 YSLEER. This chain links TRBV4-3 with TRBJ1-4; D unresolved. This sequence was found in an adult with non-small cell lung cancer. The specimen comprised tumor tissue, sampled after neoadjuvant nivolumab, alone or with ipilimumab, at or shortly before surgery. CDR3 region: CASSQGNGFGEKLFF. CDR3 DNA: TGCGCCAGCAGCCAAGGAAACGGATTCGGTGAAAAACTGTTTTTT.